Below are 19 T cell receptor beta chains sequenced from a single sample in a study of response to subunit inactivated influenza vaccine. TCRdb independently ran MiXCR on the RT-PCR reads; one entry per CDR3 protein. The sample has about 310,000 distinct CDR3 sequences; 21% are singletons. The sample consisted of PBMCs from blood, taken about 20 months after vaccination. These receptors were taken from a man aged 50-75 years who received an inactivated influenza vaccine.

This clonotype turned up a few times. The chain recombines TRBV7-3 with TRBJ2-3; D is ambiguous. Germline V gives CDR1 SGHTA, CDR2 FQGTGA. The CDR3 covers 16 residues. Trimming removed 5 bases at V and 2 bases at J, with 17 bases between. The CDR3 DNA sequence: TGTGCCAGCAGCCCGGAAGGTGGGCGGTTCACAGATACGCAGTATTTT. Its protein product is CASSPEGGRFTDTQYF.

The chain is built from TRBV2 and TRBJ2-1; no reliable D call. The V end was cut by 7 bases, the J end by 5 bases, with 12 bases between. This CDR3 has 13 residues. Germline loops: CDR1 SNHLY, CDR2 FYNNEI. CDR3 sequence reads: CASNAEPNNEQFF. Here the CDR3 DNA reads TGTGCCAGCAATGCGGAGCCGAACAATGAGCAGTTCTTC.

The chain carries TRBV20-1 and TRBJ2-3, with 10 bases that match TRBD2. CDR1 is DFQATT, CDR2 SNEGSKA, per germline (reference sequence). V gave up 2 bases and J gave up 4 bases; unmatched junction bases: 3. This CDR3 is 14 amino acids long. CDR3 in amino acids: CSARRLAGADTQYF. The CDR3 DNA is TGCAGTGCTAGAAGGCTAGCGGGAGCAGATACGCAGTATTTT.

With regard to this clonotype: This could be a read error, since a much larger clone is one nucleotide away. This sequence joins TRBV3-1 and TRBJ1-2; a weak D match, TRBD1 (5 bases). Trimming removed 0 bases from V and 0 bases from J, with 11 bases in between. The CDR3 contains 16 residues. The germline V gene encodes CDR1 LGHDT and CDR2 YNNKEL (reference sequence). In nucleotides, the CDR3 is TGTGCCAGCAGCCAAGATGGGGACGTTCCTAACTATGGCTACACCTTC. Translated: CASSQDGDVPNYGYTF.

This clonotype was observed at least ten times. The J gene is TRBJ1-1, the V gene TRBV29-1; D gene uncertain. Germline loops: CDR1 SQVTM, CDR2 ANQGSEA. CDR3 length: 12 amino acids. The V and J ends lost 6 bases and 0 bases respectively, with 8 bases between them. The CDR3 DNA follows: TGCAGCGTACGTGCCTTGAACACTGAAGCTTTCTTT. Amino acids: CSVRALNTEAFF. The full variable domain, in which reference TRBV29-1 and TRBJ1-1 provide the parts outside the CDR3, is SAVISQKPSRDICQRGTSLTIQCQVDSQVTMMFWYRQQPGQSLTLIATANQGSEATYESGFVIDKFPISRPNLTFSTLTVSNMSPEDSSIYLCSVRALNTEAFFGQGTRLTVV.

In this sample, this clonotype turned up many times. This sequence joins TRBV5-1 and TRBJ1-6; D gene uncertain. CDR3 length: 14 residues. CDR1 and CDR2 from the germline V gene are SGHRS and YFSETQ. The V and J ends lost 2 bases and 7 bases respectively, with 10 bases between them. The CDR3: CASSFTGRNSPLHF. In DNA form, the CDR3 reads TGCGCCAGCAGCTTTACCGGGAGAAATTCACCCCTCCACTTT.

This clonotype was recorded at least ten times. The rearrangement joins TRBV7-9 to TRBJ1-4, with D possibly TRBD1 on 5 matching bases. CDR3 size: 14 residues. V was pared by 5 bases and J by 0 bases, with 7 bases between. CDR1 SEHNR and CDR2 FQNEAQ come from the germline V gene (reference sequence). The CDR3 spells CASSVRATNEKLFF. In DNA, the CDR3 is TGTGCCAGCAGCGTCAGGGCAACTAATGAAAAACTGTTTTTT.

In its sample, this clonotype was seen a few times. The genes are TRBV6-1 and TRBJ1-1; D unclear. The CDR3 has 14 amino acids. Germline lookup yields CDR1 MNHNS and CDR2 SASEGT. The ends were cut back, 11 bases at V and 5 bases at J, with 21 bases in the middle. CDR3 nucleotide sequence: TGTGCCGCCCGGAGTACAACCACGAAAACTGAAGCTTTCTTT. This gives the protein CAARSTTTKTEAFF.

The CDR3 spells CSVTLGGSTDTQYF. CDR3 DNA sequence: TGCAGCGTTACTTTAGGGGGCTCTACAGATACGCAGTATTTT. The rearrangement uses TRBV29-1 and TRBJ2-3; TRBD1 matches at 7 bases. The CDR3 contains 14 residues. The germline V gene encodes CDR1 SQVTM and CDR2 ANQGSEA. Trimming cost V 5 bases and J 3 bases; bases outside gene matches: 8.

V usage is TRBV27 and J usage is TRBJ2-1; D possibly corresponds to TRBD2 (5 bases). V dropped 5 bases and J dropped 5 bases, with 13 bases sitting between them. The CDR3 has 14 residues. The V gene's germline CDR1 is MNHEY and CDR2 SMNVEV (reference sequence). This chain's CDR3 is CASSAGIRHNEQFF. DNA for the CDR3: TGTGCCAGCAGTGCCGGGATCAGACACAATGAGCAGTTCTTC.

This chain links TRBV19 with TRBJ2-1, with D hard to call. Germline lookup yields CDR1 LNHDA and CDR2 SQIVND (reference sequence). V lost 1 base and J lost 6, with 7 bases in between. The CDR3 consists of 13 residues. The CDR3: CASSIVPTNEQFF. CDR3 bases: TGTGCCAGTAGTATAGTCCCAACCAATGAGCAGTTCTTC.

There are a few counts of this clonotype. V and J are TRBV4-3 and TRBJ2-7, with 13 nucleotides matching TRBD2. CDR3 length: 18 residues. Germline V lookup: CDR1 LGHNA, CDR2 YSLEER. Trimming took 0 bases from V and 2 from J; bases not matched to a gene: 7. This CDR3 reads CASSQDRTSGSFAYEQYF. Here the CDR3 DNA reads TGCGCCAGCAGCCAAGATCGGACTAGCGGGAGTTTCGCCTACGAGCAGTACTTC.

The J gene is TRBJ2-1, the V gene TRBV14; 7 nucleotides agree with TRBD2. The CDR3 has 15 amino acids. Trimming cost V 1 base and J 9 bases; bases outside gene matches: 9. CDR1 is SGHDN, CDR2 FVKESK, per germline. CDR3 region: CASSQVAIGGSEQFF. The CDR3 DNA is TGTGCCAGCAGCCAAGTTGCGATTGGCGGGAGTGAGCAGTTCTTC. Full variable domain (outside the CDR3, taken from reference TRBV14 and TRBJ2-1): EAGVTQFPSHSVIEKGQTVTLRCDPISGHDNLYWYRRVMGKEIKFLLHFVKESKQDESGMPNNRFLAERTGGTYSTLKVQPAELEDSGVYFCASSQVAIGGSEQFFGPGTRLTVL.

This clonotype was seen a few times. The chain employs TRBV5-5 and TRBJ2-3, with D perhaps TRBD2 (6 bases). The CDR3 extends over 13 amino acids. From germline, CDR1 is SGHKS and CDR2 YYEKEE (reference sequence). Trimming took off 4 bases at V and 8 bases at J, with 14 bases between the two ends. The CDR3 loop is CASSLAGLTTQYF. DNA for the CDR3: TGTGCCAGCAGCCTGGCGGGGCTCACTACGCAGTATTTT.

This clonotype appeared many times. V and J are TRBV4-3 and TRBJ1-4; 9 bases line up with TRBD1. Per germline, CDR1 LGHNA and CDR2 YSLEER. The CDR3 is 17 residues long. The V segment lost 3 bases and the J segment 8 bases; nucleotides outside the gene matches: 13. The CDR3 DNA sequence: TGCGCCAGCAGCCACGAATGGGCGCGGACAGGGGCCGAAAAACTGTTTTTT. Its translation: CASSHEWARTGAEKLFF.

This clonotype was seen only a few times. This chain joins TRBV6-5 and TRBJ2-7; D not resolved. CDR1 is MNHEY, CDR2 SVGAGI, per germline. The CDR3 has 15 amino acids. The V gene lost 2 bases and the J gene lost 0 bases, with 11 bases spanning the gap. The CDR3 here is CASSYVADSSYEQYF. CDR3 nucleotides: TGTGCCAGCAGTTACGTTGCAGATAGCTCCTACGAGCAGTACTTC.

In regard to this clonotype: One end of the junction is discordant with germline, which a read error may explain. The rearrangement links TRBV5-8 to TRBJ1-1; no firm D call. The germline CDR1 and CDR2 sequences are SGHTS and YDEGEE. The CDR3 contains 13 residues. Here the CDR3 reads CASSLVRNTETFF. The CDR3 coding sequence is TGTGCCAGCAGCTTGGTACGGAACACTGAAACTTTCTTT.

The chain is built from TRBV5-1 and TRBJ1-2, with 7 nucleotides matching TRBD1. Germline-derived CDR1 and CDR2 are SGHRS and YFSETQ. V dropped 5 bases and J dropped 0; count of bases not matched to a gene: 10. CDR3 size: 16 residues. The CDR3 region has the DNA TGCGCCAGCAGAGTCGGGACAGTTACGACTAACTATGGCTACACCTTC. This codes for CASRVGTVTTNYGYTF.

This clonotype was counted a few times. This CDR3 reads CASSLARAVGSYNEQFF. CDR3 sequence (DNA): TGTGCCAGCAGCTTAGCGCGGGCGGTGGGCTCCTACAATGAGCAGTTCTTC. This chain joins TRBV7-9 and TRBJ2-1, with TRBD2 as a possible D gene (5 bases). Germline-derived CDR1 and CDR2 are SEHNR and FQNEAQ (reference sequence). The CDR3 is 17 residues long. Trimming removed 0 bases from V and 0 bases from J, with 12 bases in between.